This TCR beta chain came from a study of T cell responses to AZD1222 COVID-19 vaccine. Clones were read by immunoSEQ multiplex PCR, and TCRdb kept only the in-frame ones, dropping some. There are about 140,000 clones in the sample; 85% to 90% occur only once, and about 3% lies in the top ten. The CDR3 has 16 amino acids. V dropped 0 bases and J dropped 3 bases, with 14 bases sitting between them. Germline V gene lookup returns CDR1 SGHNT and CDR2 YENEEA. This sequence originates from an adult who received the AZD1222 COVID-19 vaccine. This material consisted of peripheral blood, taken 28 days after the second AZD1222 dose. The V gene is TRBV11-3, the J gene TRBJ1-1, with a possible D match to TRBD1 (6 bases). The CDR3 loop is CASSLDGTPADTEAFF. CDR3 nucleotide sequence: TGTGCCAGCAGCTTAGATGGGACACCGGCGGACACTGAAGCTTTCTTT.